The table lists the clone carrying this T cell receptor (beta chain) with many counts. Its matching antigen is unknown. TCRbeta libraries were built with three rounds of nested PCR, modified from ARM-PCR. TCRdb itself ran the multiplex PCR reads through MiXCR, one entry per CDR3 protein. The data hold roughly 70,000 distinct CDR3 sequences, with around four fifths observed a single time. This sample is part of a study of tumor and adjacent non-tumor tissue in lung cancer. Background on the study: The cohort had 12 adenocarcinoma, a couple of squamous cell and 1 small cell patients. Findings and limits, study-wide: Shorter survival was associated with higher TCR diversity in tumors.

The CDR3 runs to 14 residues. V was shortened by 4 bases and J by 7 bases, with 12 bases between the two germline ends. Germline CDR1 is SGHNT and CDR2 is YYREEE (reference sequence). The template was RNA from unsorted bulk tissue. Sequenced material: lung tumor tissue. This sequence joins TRBV5-4 and TRBJ1-6; D perhaps matches TRBD1 (6 bases). This receptor was obtained from a man aged 55 to 70 with non-small cell lung cancer. The CDR3 loop is CASSAQGRNSPLHF. As DNA, the CDR3 is TGTGCCAGCAGCGCCCAGGGGAGAAATTCACCCCTCCACTTT.